The source of this TCR beta chain is a study of OX40 agonist ivuxolimab in advanced cancers. This table comes from immunoSEQ multiplex PCR, and its TCRdb copy is limited to in-frame clones, with some not included. The sample lists more than 65,000 clones, more than 70% occurring once. Study results and caveats: Not determined was the antigen specificity of the expanded peripheral T cells.

Germline CDR1 is MNHNS and CDR2 is SASEGT. With 10 bases removed from V and 6 bases from J, the gap between germline ends came to 19 bases. The CDR3 runs 15 residues. About this clone: Its antigen is undetermined.

The source is an adult with an advanced solid tumor such as melanoma, head and neck, liver or kidney cancer. The V gene is TRBV6-1, the J gene TRBJ1-6; maybe TRBD1 (5 bases). The sequences come from CD4+ or CD8+ T cells sorted from blood, collected in a trial of the OX40 agonist ivuxolimab. CDR3 region: CATFFFRDSNSPLHF. CDR3 DNA: TGTGCCACCTTCTTCTTCCGGGACTCTAATTCACCCCTCCACTTT.